This T cell receptor beta chain originates from a study of monozygotic twins with inflammatory bowel disease. Following a re-call of the 5' RACE reads, TCRdb has one entry per CDR3 protein and lacks DNA. The sample's table shows fewer than 450,000 distinct CDR3 sequences. One blood sample of approximately 2.7 ml was taken from each donor. T cells were not sorted, and total RNA was isolated straight from whole blood. Germline V gene data show CDR1 as SGHVS and CDR2 as FNYEAQ. This CDR3 comprises 13 residues. This chain joins TRBV7-6 and TRBJ1-1; no DNA is available, so the TRBD1 call from TCRdb remains unchecked. The sequenced sample was blood. The source of this sequence is a human donor with ulcerative colitis or Crohn's disease, or a healthy co-twin of an affected twin (not recorded which). CDR3 in amino acids: CASSLDRLSEAFF.